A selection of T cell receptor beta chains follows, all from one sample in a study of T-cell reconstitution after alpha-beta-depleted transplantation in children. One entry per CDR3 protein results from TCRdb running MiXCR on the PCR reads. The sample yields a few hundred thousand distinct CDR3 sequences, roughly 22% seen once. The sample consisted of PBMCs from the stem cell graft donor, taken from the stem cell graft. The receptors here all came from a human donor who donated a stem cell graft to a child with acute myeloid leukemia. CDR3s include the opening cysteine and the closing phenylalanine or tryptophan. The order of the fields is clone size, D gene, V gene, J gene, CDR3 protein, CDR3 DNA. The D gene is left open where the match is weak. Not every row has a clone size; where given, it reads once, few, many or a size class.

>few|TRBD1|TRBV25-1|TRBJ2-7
CASTPGQGGHEQYF
TGTGCCAGCACCCCAGGACAGGGAGGCCACGAGCAGTACTTC
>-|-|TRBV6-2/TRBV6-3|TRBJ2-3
CASSYGRETDTQYF
TGTGCCAGCAGTTACGGTCGGGAGACAGATACGCAGTATTTT
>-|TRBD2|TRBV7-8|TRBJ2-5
CASSWTSSETQYF
TGTGCCAGCAGCTGGACTAGTTCGGAGACCCAGTACTTC
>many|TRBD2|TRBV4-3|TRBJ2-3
CASSLGTSGRDTQYF
TGCGCCAGCAGCCTCGGGACTAGCGGGAGAGATACGCAGTATTTT
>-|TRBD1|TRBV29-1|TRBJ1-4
CSVEATTGDFEKLFF
TGCAGCGTTGAAGCCACAACAGGGGATTTTGAAAAACTGTTTTTT
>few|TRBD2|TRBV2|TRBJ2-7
CASSDWGTGNLLAGVGYEQYF
TGTGCCAGCAGTGATTGGGGGACAGGCAACTTACTAGCGGGAGTAGGGTACGAGCAGTACTTC
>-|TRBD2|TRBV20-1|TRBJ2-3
CSARDLRGNTDTQYF
TGCAGTGCTAGAGATCTGCGGGGGAACACAGATACGCAGTATTTT
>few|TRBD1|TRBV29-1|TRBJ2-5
CSVAGQGVQETQYF
TGCAGCGTTGCCGGGCAGGGGGTGCAAGAGACCCAGTACTTC
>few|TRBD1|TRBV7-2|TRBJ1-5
CASRKGTGYNQPQHF
TGTGCCAGCAGGAAGGGGACAGGTTACAATCAGCCCCAGCATTTT
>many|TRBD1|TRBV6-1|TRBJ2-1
CASKIDRGDREQFF
TGTGCCAGCAAAATTGACAGGGGAGATAGGGAGCAGTTCTTC
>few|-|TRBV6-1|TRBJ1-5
CASSEERGGPQHF
TGTGCCAGCAGTGAAGAGAGGGGGGGTCCCCAGCATTTT
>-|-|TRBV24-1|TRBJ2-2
CATSDLRGNTGELFF
TGTGCCACCAGTGATTTGCGGGGGAACACCGGGGAGCTGTTTTTT
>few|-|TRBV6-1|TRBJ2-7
CASSEPAYEQYF
TGTGCCAGCAGTGAGCCAGCCTACGAGCAGTACTTC
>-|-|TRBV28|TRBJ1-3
CASSLSQGIGNTIYF
TGTGCCAGCAGTTTAAGTCAGGGGATAGGAAACACCATATATTTT
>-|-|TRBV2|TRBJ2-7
CASSRTVILYEQYF
TGTGCCAGTAGCAGGACGGTTATCCTCTACGAGCAGTACTTC
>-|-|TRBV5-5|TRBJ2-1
CASRLTAFGYNEQFF
TGTGCCAGCAGGCTGACAGCCTTTGGGTACAATGAGCAGTTCTTC
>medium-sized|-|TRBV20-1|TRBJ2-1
CSAASGRLYNEQFF
TGCAGTGCCGCCTCGGGCAGGCTATACAATGAGCAGTTCTTC
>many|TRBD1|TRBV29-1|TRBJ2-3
CSVEGGTGKDHRFTPTDTQYF
TGCAGCGTTGAAGGAGGGACAGGAAAGGACCACCGGTTCACCCCCACAGATACGCAGTATTTT
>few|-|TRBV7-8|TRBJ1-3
CASSPRIGDSGNTIYF
TGTGCCAGCAGCCCCAGGATCGGAGACTCTGGAAACACCATATATTTT
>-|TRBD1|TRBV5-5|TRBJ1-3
CASSPGTGLENTIYF
TGTGCCAGCAGCCCGGGGACAGGGCTGGAAAACACCATATATTTT
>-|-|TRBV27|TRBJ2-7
CASKPPPPHEQYF
TGTGCCAGCAAGCCCCCCCCCCCTCACGAGCAGTACTTC
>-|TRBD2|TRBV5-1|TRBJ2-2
CASDPRRELTGELFF
TGCGCCAGCGATCCGCGGCGGGAGTTAACCGGGGAGCTGTTTTTT
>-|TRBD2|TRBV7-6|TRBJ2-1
CASSNSGRVFYNEQFF
TGTGCCAGCAGCAATAGCGGGAGGGTTTTCTACAATGAGCAGTTCTTC
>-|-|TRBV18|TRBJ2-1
CASSPQGLNEQFF
TGTGCCAGCTCACCACAGGGTTTGAATGAGCAGTTCTTC
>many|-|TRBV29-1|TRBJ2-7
CSVVSFQQYF
TGCAGCGTTGTATCCTTCCAGCAGTACTTC
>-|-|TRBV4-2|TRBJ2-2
CASSPGLEFLHTGELFF
TGTGCCAGCAGCCCGGGGCTCGAGTTTTTACACACCGGGGAGCTGTTTTTT
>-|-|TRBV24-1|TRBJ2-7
CATSDGSYEQYF
TGTGCCACCAGTGACGGGTCCTACGAGCAGTACTTC
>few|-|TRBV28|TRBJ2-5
CASSSHAMRVQETQYF
TGTGCCAGCAGTTCACACGCCATGCGGGTGCAAGAGACCCAGTACTTC